This record looks at one T cell receptor (beta chain) sequence and its context. As yet, its antigen is unknown. The data were taken from a study of T cell responses to AZD1222 COVID-19 vaccine. Findings of the study overall: Recipients of two AZD1222 doses showed rising Spike-specific TCR breadth and depth. Sampling that yielded the repertoires occurred only after the peak T cell response.

The CDR3 contains 13 residues. From germline, CDR1 is SNHLY and CDR2 FYNNEI. Deletions cut 7 bases from V and 4 bases from J, with 11 bases between. The protocol was immunoSEQ multiplex PCR, while the TCRdb copy is restricted to in-frame clones and leaves out a portion. The table records around 44,000 clones, around 86% of them present only once. The gene calls are TRBV2 and TRBJ1-5, with D unresolved. This TCR was recovered from an adult who received the AZD1222 COVID-19 vaccine. Material: peripheral blood, obtained 28 days after the second AZD1222 dose. The CDR3 DNA sequence: TGTGCCAGCATGTTGGGGATGAATCAGCCCCAGCATTTT. Its protein product is CASMLGMNQPQHF. The entire variable domain, with the rest obtained from reference TRBV2 and TRBJ1-5, is as follows: EPEVTQTPSHQVTQMGQEVILRCVPISNHLYFYWYRQILGQKVEFLVSFYNNEISEKSEIFDDQFSVERPDGSNFTLKIRSTKLEDSAMYFCASMLGMNQPQHFGDGTRLSIL.